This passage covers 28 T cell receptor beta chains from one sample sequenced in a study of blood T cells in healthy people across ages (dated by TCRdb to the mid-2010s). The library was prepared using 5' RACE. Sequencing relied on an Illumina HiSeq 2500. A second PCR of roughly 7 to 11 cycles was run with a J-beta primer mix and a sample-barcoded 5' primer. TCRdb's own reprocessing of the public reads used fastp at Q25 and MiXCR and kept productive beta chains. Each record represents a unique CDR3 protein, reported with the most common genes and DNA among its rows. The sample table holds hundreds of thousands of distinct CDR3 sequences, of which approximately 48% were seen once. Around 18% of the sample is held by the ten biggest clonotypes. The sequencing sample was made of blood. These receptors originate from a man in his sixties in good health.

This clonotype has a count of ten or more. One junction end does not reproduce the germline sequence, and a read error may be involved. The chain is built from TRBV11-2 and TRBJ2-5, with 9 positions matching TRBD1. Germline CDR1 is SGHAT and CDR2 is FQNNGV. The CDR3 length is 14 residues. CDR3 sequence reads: CASSLGTGKETQYF. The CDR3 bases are TGTGCCAGCAGTTTAGGGACAGGGAAAGAGACCCAGTACTTC.

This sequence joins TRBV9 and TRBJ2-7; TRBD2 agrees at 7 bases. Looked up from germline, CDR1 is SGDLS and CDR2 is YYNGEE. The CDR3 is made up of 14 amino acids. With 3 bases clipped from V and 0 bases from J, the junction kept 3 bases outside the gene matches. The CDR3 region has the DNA TGTGCCAGCAGCGGCGGGGGTGGCTCCTACGAGCAGTACTTC. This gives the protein CASSGGGGSYEQYF.

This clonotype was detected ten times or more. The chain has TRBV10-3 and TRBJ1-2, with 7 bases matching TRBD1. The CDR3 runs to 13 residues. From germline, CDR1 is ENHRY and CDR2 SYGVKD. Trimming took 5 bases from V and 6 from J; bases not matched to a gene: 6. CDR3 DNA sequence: TGTGCCATCAGTCCAAGACAGGGTGATGGCTACACCTTC. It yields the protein CAISPRQGDGYTF.

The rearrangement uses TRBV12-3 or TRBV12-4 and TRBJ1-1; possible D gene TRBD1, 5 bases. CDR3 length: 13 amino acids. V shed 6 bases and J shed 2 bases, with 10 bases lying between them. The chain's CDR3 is CASRGASNTEAFF. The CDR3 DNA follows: TGTGCCAGCAGAGGGGCCAGTAACACTGAAGCTTTCTTT.

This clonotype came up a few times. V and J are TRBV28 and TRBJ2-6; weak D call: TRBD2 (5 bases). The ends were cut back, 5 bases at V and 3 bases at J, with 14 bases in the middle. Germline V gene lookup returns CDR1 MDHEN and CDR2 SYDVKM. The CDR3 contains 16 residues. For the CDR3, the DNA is TGTGCCAGCAGTCTCCAAGCGGTCTTTGGGGCCAACGTCCTGACTTTC. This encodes CASSLQAVFGANVLTF. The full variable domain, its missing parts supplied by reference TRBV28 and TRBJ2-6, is DVKVTQSSRYLVKRTGEKVFLECVQDMDHENMFWYRQDPGLGLRLIYFSYDVKMKEKGDIPEGYSVSREKKERFSLILESASTNQTSMYLCASSLQAVFGANVLTFGAGSRLTVL.

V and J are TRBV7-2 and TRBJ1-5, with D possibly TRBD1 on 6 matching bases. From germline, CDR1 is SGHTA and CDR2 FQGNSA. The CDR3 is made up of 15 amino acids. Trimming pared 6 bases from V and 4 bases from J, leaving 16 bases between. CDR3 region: CASRPTGTYNQPQHF. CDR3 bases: TGTGCCAGCAGACCCACCGGGACATATAATCAGCCCCAGCATTTT. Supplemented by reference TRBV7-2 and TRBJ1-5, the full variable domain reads GAGVSQSPSNKVTEKGKDVELRCDPISGHTALYWYRQSLGQGLEFLIYFQGNSAPDKSGLPSDRFSAERTGGSVSTLTIQRTQQEDSAVYLCASRPTGTYNQPQHFGDGTRLSIL.

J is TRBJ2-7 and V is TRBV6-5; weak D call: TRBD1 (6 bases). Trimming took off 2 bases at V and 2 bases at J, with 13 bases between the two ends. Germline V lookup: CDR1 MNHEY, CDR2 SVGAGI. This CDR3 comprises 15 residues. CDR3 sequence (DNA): TGTGCCAGCAGTTACGAAGGGGGTCCCACCTACGAGCAGTACTTC. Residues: CASSYEGGPTYEQYF.

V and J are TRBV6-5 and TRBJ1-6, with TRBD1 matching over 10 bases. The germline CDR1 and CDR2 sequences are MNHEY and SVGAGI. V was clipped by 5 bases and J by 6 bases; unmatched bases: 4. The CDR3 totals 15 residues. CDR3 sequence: CASSPGQGINSPLHF. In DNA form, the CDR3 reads TGTGCCAGCAGTCCGGGACAGGGGATTAATTCACCCCTCCACTTT.

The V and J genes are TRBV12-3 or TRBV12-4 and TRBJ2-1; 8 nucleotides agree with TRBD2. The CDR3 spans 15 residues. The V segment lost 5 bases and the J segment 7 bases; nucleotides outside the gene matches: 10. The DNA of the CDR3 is TGTGCCAGCAGTCAAACCCGGGGGGGCAATAATGAGCAGTTCTTC. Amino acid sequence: CASSQTRGGNNEQFF.

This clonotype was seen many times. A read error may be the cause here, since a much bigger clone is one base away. The chain's CDR3 is CASSWGGSYEQYF. Here the CDR3 DNA reads TGTGCCAGCAGCTGGGGCGGCTCCTACGAGCAGTACTTC. The chain recombines TRBV7-2 with TRBJ2-7, with D maybe TRBD1 (5 bases). CDR1 is SGHTA, CDR2 FQGNSA, per germline. Trimming cost V 4 bases and J 0 bases, with 7 bases left between them. This CDR3 is built from 13 residues.

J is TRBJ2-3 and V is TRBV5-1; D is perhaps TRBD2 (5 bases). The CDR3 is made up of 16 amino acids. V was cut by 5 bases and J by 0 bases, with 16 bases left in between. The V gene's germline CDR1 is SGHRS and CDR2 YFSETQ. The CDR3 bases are TGCGCCAGCAGTACCGGACTGAGCTCTAGCACAGATACGCAGTATTTT. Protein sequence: CASSTGLSSSTDTQYF.

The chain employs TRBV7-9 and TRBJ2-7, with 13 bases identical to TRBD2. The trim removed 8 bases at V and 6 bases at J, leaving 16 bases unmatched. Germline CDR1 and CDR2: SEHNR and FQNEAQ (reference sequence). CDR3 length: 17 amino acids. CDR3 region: CASGQRTSGGAGGEQYF. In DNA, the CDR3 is TGTGCCAGCGGCCAACGTACTAGCGGGGGGGCCGGAGGCGAGCAGTACTTC. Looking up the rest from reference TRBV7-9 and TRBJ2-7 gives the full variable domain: DTGVSQNPRHKITKRGQNVTFRCDPISEHNRLYWYRQTLGQGPEFLTYFQNEAQLEKSRLLSDRFSAERPKGSFSTLEIQRTEQGDSAMYLCASGQRTSGGAGGEQYFGPGTRLTVT.

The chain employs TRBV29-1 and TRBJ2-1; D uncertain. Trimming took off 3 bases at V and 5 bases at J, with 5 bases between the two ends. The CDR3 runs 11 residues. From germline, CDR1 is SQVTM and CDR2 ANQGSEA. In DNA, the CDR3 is TGCAGCGTTGACTGGAACAATGAGCAGTTCTTC. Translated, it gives CSVDWNNEQFF.

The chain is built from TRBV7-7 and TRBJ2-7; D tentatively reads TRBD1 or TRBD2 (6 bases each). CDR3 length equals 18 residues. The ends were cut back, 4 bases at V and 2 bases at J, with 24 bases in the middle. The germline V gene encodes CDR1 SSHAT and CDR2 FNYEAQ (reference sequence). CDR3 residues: CASSSWAGGGPPAYEQYF. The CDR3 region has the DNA TGTGCCAGCAGCTCTTGGGCCGGGGGCGGACCCCCGGCCTACGAGCAGTACTTC.

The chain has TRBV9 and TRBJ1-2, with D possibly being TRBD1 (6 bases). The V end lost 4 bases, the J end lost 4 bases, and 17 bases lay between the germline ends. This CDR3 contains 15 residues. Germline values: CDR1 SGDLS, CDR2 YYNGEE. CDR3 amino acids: CASSPEGGDAYGYTF. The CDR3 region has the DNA TGTGCCAGCAGCCCGGAAGGGGGGGACGCCTATGGCTACACCTTC.

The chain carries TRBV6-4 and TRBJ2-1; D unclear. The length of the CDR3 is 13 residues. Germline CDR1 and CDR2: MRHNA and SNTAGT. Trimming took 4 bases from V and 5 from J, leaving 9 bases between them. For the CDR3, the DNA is TGTGCCAGCAGTGTCGACTCTCACAATGAGCAGTTCTTC. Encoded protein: CASSVDSHNEQFF.

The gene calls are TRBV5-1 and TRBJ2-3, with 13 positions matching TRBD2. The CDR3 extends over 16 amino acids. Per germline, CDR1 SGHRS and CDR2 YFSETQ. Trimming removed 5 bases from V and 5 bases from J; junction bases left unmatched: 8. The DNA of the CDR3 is TGCGCCAGCAGGCGAACTAGCGGGGGGGCCGGAGATACGCAGTATTTT. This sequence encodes CASRRTSGGAGDTQYF.

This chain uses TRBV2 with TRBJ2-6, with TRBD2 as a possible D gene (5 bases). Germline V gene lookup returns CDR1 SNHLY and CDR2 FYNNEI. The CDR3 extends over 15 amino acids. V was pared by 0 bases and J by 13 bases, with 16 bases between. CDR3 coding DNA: TGTGCCAGCAGTGAAGCGAGCGGATCCCGCCGGGTCCTGACTTTC. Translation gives CASSEASGSRRVLTF. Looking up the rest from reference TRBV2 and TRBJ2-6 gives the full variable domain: EPEVTQTPSHQVTQMGQEVILRCVPISNHLYFYWYRQILGQKVEFLVSFYNNEISEKSEIFDDQFSVERPDGSNFTLKIRSTKLEDSAMYFCASSEASGSRRVLTFGAGSRLTVL.

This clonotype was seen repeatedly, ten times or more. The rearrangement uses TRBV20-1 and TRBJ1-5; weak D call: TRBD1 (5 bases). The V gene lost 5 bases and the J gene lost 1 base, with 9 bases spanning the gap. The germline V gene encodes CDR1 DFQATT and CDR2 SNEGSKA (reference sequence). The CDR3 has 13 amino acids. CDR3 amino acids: CSASRDSNQPQHF. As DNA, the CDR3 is TGCAGTGCTTCCCGGGACAGCAATCAGCCCCAGCATTTT.

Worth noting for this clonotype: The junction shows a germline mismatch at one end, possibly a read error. The CDR3 nucleotides are TGTGCCGGCAGGTCACAGGGGGCGAACACCGGGGAGCTGTTTTTT. Amino acid sequence: CAGRSQGANTGELFF. The rearrangement links TRBV2 to TRBJ2-2; TRBD1 matches 8 bases. Germline V gene lookup returns CDR1 SNHLY and CDR2 FYNNEI. The CDR3 has 15 amino acids.

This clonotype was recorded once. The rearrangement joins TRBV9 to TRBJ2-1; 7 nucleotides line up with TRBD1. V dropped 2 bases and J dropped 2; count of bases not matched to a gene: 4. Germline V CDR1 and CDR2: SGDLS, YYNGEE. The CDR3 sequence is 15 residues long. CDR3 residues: CASSVSGTAYNEQFF. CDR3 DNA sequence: TGTGCCAGCAGCGTGTCCGGGACAGCCTACAATGAGCAGTTCTTC.

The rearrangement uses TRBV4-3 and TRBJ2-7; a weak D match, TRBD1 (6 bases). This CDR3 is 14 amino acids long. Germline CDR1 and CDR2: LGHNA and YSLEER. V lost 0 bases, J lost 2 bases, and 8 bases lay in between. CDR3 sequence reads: CASSQDSGAYEQYF. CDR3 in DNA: TGCGCCAGCAGCCAAGACTCAGGGGCCTACGAGCAGTACTTC.

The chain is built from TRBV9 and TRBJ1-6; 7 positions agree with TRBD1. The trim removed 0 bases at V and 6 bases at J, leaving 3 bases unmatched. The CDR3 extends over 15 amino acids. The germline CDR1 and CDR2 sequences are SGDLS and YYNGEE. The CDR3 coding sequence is TGTGCCAGCAGCGTAGAGTCAGGGGGTAATTCACCCCTCCACTTT. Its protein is CASSVESGGNSPLHF.

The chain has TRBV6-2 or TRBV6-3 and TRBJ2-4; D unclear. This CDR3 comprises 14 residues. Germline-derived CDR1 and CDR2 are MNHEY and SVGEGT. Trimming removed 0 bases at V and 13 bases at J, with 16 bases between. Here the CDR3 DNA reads TGTGCCAGCAGTTACTCGAACTCGGCGTACGGGCAGTACTTC. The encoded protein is CASSYSNSAYGQYF.

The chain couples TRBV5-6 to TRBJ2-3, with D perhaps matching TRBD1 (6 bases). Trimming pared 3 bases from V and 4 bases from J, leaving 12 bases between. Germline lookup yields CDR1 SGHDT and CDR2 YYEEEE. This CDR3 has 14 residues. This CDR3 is CASSSITGPDTQYF. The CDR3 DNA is TGTGCCAGCAGCTCGATAACAGGGCCAGATACGCAGTATTTT.

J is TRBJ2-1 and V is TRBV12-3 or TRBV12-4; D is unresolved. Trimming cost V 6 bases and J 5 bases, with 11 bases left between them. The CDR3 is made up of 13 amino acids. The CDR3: CASSQLVNNEQFF. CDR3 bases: TGTGCCAGCAGCCAACTCGTTAACAATGAGCAGTTCTTC.

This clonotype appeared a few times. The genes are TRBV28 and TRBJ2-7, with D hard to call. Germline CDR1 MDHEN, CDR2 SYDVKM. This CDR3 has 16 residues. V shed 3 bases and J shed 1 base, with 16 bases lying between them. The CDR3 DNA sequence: TGTGCCAGCAGTTTCCCCAAATACGGACGGTCCTACGAGCAGTACTTC. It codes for CASSFPKYGRSYEQYF. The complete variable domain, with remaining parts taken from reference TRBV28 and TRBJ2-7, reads DVKVTQSSRYLVKRTGEKVFLECVQDMDHENMFWYRQDPGLGLRLIYFSYDVKMKEKGDIPEGYSVSREKKERFSLILESASTNQTSMYLCASSFPKYGRSYEQYFGPGTRLTVT.

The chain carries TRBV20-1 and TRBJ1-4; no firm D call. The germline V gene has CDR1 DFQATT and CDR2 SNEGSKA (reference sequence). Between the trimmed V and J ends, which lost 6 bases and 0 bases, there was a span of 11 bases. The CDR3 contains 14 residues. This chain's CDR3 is CSAVTGTTNEKLFF. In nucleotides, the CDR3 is TGCAGTGCAGTGACCGGTACAACTAATGAAAAACTGTTTTTT.